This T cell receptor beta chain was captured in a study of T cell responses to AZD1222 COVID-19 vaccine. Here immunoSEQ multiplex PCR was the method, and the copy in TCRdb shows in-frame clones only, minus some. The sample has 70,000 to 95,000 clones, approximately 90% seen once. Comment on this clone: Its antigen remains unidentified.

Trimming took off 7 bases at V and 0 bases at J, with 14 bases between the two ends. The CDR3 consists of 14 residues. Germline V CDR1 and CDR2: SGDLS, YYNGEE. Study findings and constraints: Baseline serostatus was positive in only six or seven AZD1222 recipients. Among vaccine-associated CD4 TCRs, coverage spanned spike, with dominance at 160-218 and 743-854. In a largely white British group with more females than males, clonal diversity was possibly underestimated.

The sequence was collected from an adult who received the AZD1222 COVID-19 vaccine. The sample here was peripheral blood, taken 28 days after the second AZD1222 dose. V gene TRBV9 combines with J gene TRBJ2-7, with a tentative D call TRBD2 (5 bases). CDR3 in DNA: TGTGCCAGCTCCGAAGGAGGCGGCTCCTACGAGCAGTACTTC. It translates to CASSEGGGSYEQYF.